One sample yielded the 15 T cell receptor beta chains listed below, sequenced in a study of control samples from healthy donors and cancer patients. Assay used: immunoSEQ multiplex PCR; TCRdb lists only in-frame clones, some missing. The data contain 120,000 to 150,000 clones, 94% of them seen just once; the ten biggest clones take up around 14%. The sample consisted of blood. The receptor set was obtained from a man aged 35 to 55 in good health.

The gene calls are TRBV19 and TRBJ2-1, with D tentatively TRBD2 (6 bases). The germline V gene has CDR1 LNHDA and CDR2 SQIVND (reference sequence). CDR3 length: 13 amino acids. Trimming pared 10 bases from V and 4 bases from J, leaving 14 bases between. CDR3 region: CATTTGTYNEQFF. CDR3 DNA: TGTGCCACAACGACGGGGACTTACAATGAGCAGTTCTTC.

The chain joins TRBV30 to TRBJ1-5; D uncertain. This CDR3 is 13 amino acids long. Trimming removed 2 bases from V and 5 bases from J, with 10 bases in between. CDR1 and CDR2 from the germline V gene are GTSNPN and SVGIG (reference sequence). The CDR3 spells CAWSPRRDQPQHF. CDR3 nucleotide sequence: TGTGCCTGGAGTCCCAGGAGGGATCAGCCCCAGCATTTT. Full variable domain (rest looked up from reference TRBV30 and TRBJ1-5): SQTIHQWPATLVQPVGSPLSLECTVEGTSNPNLYWYRQAAGRGLQLLFYSVGIGQISSEVPQNLSASRPQDRQFILSSKKLLLSDSGFYLCAWSPRRDQPQHFGDGTRLSIL.

The chain uses TRBV4-2 and TRBJ2-7; possibly TRBD2 for D (5 bases). The CDR3 extends over 16 amino acids. CDR1 is LGHNA, CDR2 YNFKEQ, per germline. Trimming stripped 4 bases from V and 1 base from J, with 17 bases between. The CDR3 reads CASSPGGGLSSYEQYF. CDR3 nucleotide sequence: TGTGCCAGCAGCCCCGGAGGAGGCCTTTCTTCCTACGAGCAGTACTTC.

A single count supports this clone. The rearrangement links TRBV24-1 to TRBJ1-1; TRBD1 matches 7 bases. The CDR3 length is 13 residues. With V trimmed by 7 bases and J by 1 base, 2 bases remained unmatched. CDR1 is KGHDR, CDR2 SFDVKD, per germline. CDR3 sequence reads: CATRRQGNTEAFF. CDR3 nucleotide sequence: TGTGCCACCAGAAGACAGGGGAACACTGAAGCTTTCTTT.

The genes are TRBV10-1 and TRBJ2-2; D may be TRBD1 (7 bases). Germline CDR1 WNHNN, CDR2 SYGVQD (reference sequence). The germline V and J ends were trimmed by 6 bases and 6 bases, with 14 bases remaining between them. The CDR3 totals 14 residues. CDR3: CASRAGTGAGELFF. The CDR3, as DNA: TGCGCCAGCAGGGCGGGAACAGGGGCCGGGGAGCTGTTTTTT.

V and J are TRBV7-6 and TRBJ1-3, with D possibly TRBD1 on 6 matching bases. Germline-derived CDR1 and CDR2 are SGHVS and FNYEAQ. The germline V and J ends were trimmed by 5 bases and 0 bases, with 11 bases remaining between them. CDR3 size: 15 residues. As DNA, the CDR3 is TGTGCCAGCAGCCGGACAGTTTCCTCTGGAAACACCATATATTTT. Its protein is CASSRTVSSGNTIYF.

Of note for this clone: The junction shows a germline mismatch at one end, possibly a read error. V is TRBV18 and J is TRBJ2-5; 11 bases align to TRBD1. Germline CDR1 KGHSH, CDR2 LQKENI. The CDR3 totals 15 residues. As DNA, the CDR3 is TGTGCCAGCTCACCGGACAGGGGGCTGTGGGAGACCCAGCACTTC. Residues: CASSPDRGLWETQHF.

The chain carries TRBV27 and TRBJ1-2, with TRBD1 identical over 9 bases. V dropped 5 bases and J dropped 6; count of bases not matched to a gene: 10. The length of the CDR3 is 15 residues. CDR1 MNHEY and CDR2 SMNVEV come from the germline V gene (reference sequence). The chain's CDR3 is CASSPGTGRPNGYTF. In nucleotides, the CDR3 is TGTGCCAGCAGTCCCGGGACAGGGAGGCCGAATGGCTACACCTTC.

V is TRBV6-5 and J is TRBJ1-4, with D hard to call. CDR3 length equals 16 residues. Germline assignment: CDR1 MNHEY and CDR2 SVGAGI. Trimming cost V 4 bases and J 2 bases, with 14 bases left between them. Here the CDR3 reads CASSLPGNPTNEKLFF. The CDR3, as DNA: TGTGCCAGCAGTTTACCGGGGAATCCCACTAATGAAAAACTGTTTTTT.

J is TRBJ1-3 and V is TRBV29-1, with D possibly being TRBD1 (5 bases). Germline V gives CDR1 SQVTM, CDR2 ANQGSEA. The length of the CDR3 is 13 residues. V dropped 6 bases and J dropped 1 base, with 10 bases sitting between them. CDR3 protein: CSVGQGSGNTIYF. In nucleotides, the CDR3 is TGCAGCGTAGGCCAGGGTTCTGGAAACACCATATATTTT. Drawing the rest from reference TRBV29-1 and TRBJ1-3, the complete variable domain is SAVISQKPSRDICQRGTSLTIQCQVDSQVTMMFWYRQQPGQSLTLIATANQGSEATYESGFVIDKFPISRPNLTFSTLTVSNMSPEDSSIYLCSVGQGSGNTIYFGEGSWLTVV.

This chain connects TRBV21-1 to TRBJ1-2. TRBV21-1 is annotated as a pseudogene. This CDR3 contains 16 residues. CDR3 sequence reads: CASSKDVSVSGYGYTF. The CDR3 nucleotides read TGTGCCAGCAGCAAAGATGTATCGGTGTCGGGCTATGGCTACACCTTC.

The chain uses TRBV14 and TRBJ2-1; 8 bases fit TRBD2. Trimming cost V 0 bases and J 5 bases; bases outside gene matches: 6. The germline CDR1 and CDR2 sequences are SGHDN and FVKESK. There are 16 residues in the CDR3. CDR3 region: CASSQDFGRAHNEQFF. The CDR3 DNA reads TGTGCCAGCAGCCAAGATTTCGGGAGGGCCCACAATGAGCAGTTCTTC.

The chain carries TRBV4-3 and TRBJ2-1; D gene unclear. The CDR3 spans 15 residues. V lost 0 bases to trimming and J lost 9 bases, with 15 bases between them. CDR1 is LGHNA, CDR2 YSLEER, per germline. The CDR3 region is CASSQDRSLDSEQFF. DNA for the CDR3: TGCGCCAGCAGCCAAGATCGGAGCCTAGATAGTGAGCAGTTCTTC.

The chain combines TRBV29-1 with TRBJ2-2; D gene unclear. The CDR3 consists of 13 residues. CDR1 is SQVTM and CDR2 is ANQGSEA in the germline V gene. Between the trimmed V and J ends, which lost 5 bases and 2 bases, there was a span of 9 bases. The DNA for the CDR3 is TGCAGCGTTTTTGTAGTCAACACCGGGGAGCTGTTTTTT. It translates to CSVFVVNTGELFF.

The chain employs TRBV5-1 and TRBJ2-5, with 8 bases matching TRBD1. The germline gives CDR1 SGHRS, CDR2 YFSETQ. The CDR3 consists of 15 residues. V gave up 5 bases and J gave up 5 bases; unmatched junction bases: 11. The CDR3 region is CASSYRGQGGETQYF. The CDR3, as DNA: TGCGCCAGCAGTTATCGTGGACAGGGAGGCGAGACCCAGTACTTC.